Below, 5 T cell receptor beta chains from the same sample are listed, as sequenced in a study. TCRdb called the 5' RACE reads again in MiXCR, with one record for every CDR3 protein. The data show fewer than 65,000 distinct CDR3 sequences, approximately 29% seen once. The sample taken for sequencing was tumor-infiltrating naive CD4+ T cells sorted from the breast tumor. Documented subset: naive CD4+ T cells, CD4+CD45RA+CD25-. The receptor set was obtained from a female donor with breast cancer.

CDR3 in DNA: TGCAGTGCTAGATCAACCGGACTCCGTAACTACAATGAGCAGTTCTTC. Amino acid sequence: CSARSTGLRNYNEQFF. This chain uses TRBV20-1 with TRBJ2-1; TRBD2 might be the D (5 bases). Germline lookup yields CDR1 DFQATT and CDR2 SNEGSKA (reference sequence). V lost 2 bases and J lost 3, with 17 bases in between. The CDR3 is 16 amino acids.

The rearrangement links TRBV7-6 to TRBJ2-1, with TRBD2 identical over 13 bases. Germline CDR1 SGHVS, CDR2 FNYEAQ. Germline trimming cut 2 bases from V and 5 bases from J; bases unmatched to any gene: 3. CDR3 size: 16 residues. CDR3 sequence (DNA): TGTGCCAGCAGCTTAACTAGCGGGGGGGAACACAATGAGCAGTTCTTC. This codes for CASSLTSGGEHNEQFF.

This clonotype was seen ten or more times. CDR3 bases: TGCGCCAGCAGCCAAGAGGGTCGTGGGGTTAATGAGCAGTTCTTC. Translating gives CASSQEGRGVNEQFF. This sequence joins TRBV4-1 and TRBJ2-1; D is unresolved. The CDR3 spans 15 residues. V was shortened by 0 bases and J by 7 bases, with 13 bases between the two germline ends. Per the germline V gene, CDR1 is MGHRA and CDR2 is YSYEKL.

This clonotype was observed a handful of times. The chain is built from TRBV6-5 and TRBJ2-1, with 9 bases fitting TRBD2. Germline V lookup: CDR1 MNHEY, CDR2 SVGAGI. CDR3 size: 15 residues. V was clipped by 3 bases and J by 8 bases; unmatched bases: 8. The CDR3 region is CASSYTSGRFDEQFF. The CDR3 DNA follows: TGTGCCAGCAGTTATACAAGCGGGAGGTTCGATGAGCAGTTCTTC.

This clonotype has only one observation. The rearrangement joins TRBV12-3 or TRBV12-4 to TRBJ2-5; maybe TRBD1 (5 bases). With 3 bases removed from V and 5 bases from J, the gap between germline ends came to 10 bases. This CDR3 is built from 13 residues. CDR3 region: CASSFRVQETQYF. In nucleotides, the CDR3 is TGTGCCAGCAGTTTCAGGGTACAGGAGACCCAGTACTTC.